This TCR beta chain was found in a study of T cell repertoires in aging, cancer and after chemotherapy. Study information: Over several months to years, re-sampled healthy donor repertoires clearly shared clones.

Study results and limitations: The repertoire data cannot show anything about immunological memory following chemotherapy. Compared with age-matched healthy donors, untreated hematological or solid cancer patients showed higher blood TCR clonality. Healthy donors lost TCR diversity with age mainly through richness, cancer patients through richness and evenness.

A mixed TRB-A/B primer pool amplified rearranged TRB by multiplex touch-down PCR. MiXCR, applied by TCRdb to the multiplex PCR reads, yields one record per CDR3 protein. This table has 9,500 to 11,000 distinct CDR3 sequences, less than 30% appearing once. The count of this clonotype is one. No antigen is known for it. Amplification of TCR beta used genomic DNA extracted from peripheral blood. The CDR3 is 19 amino acids. The chain recombines TRBV12-3 or TRBV12-4 with TRBJ1-5; D not certain. This receptor was taken from a human donor in good health. The sequenced material came from blood. The CDR3 spells CASGLPGEGAGVSNQPQHF. CDR3 bases: TGTGCTAGTGGTTTGCCGGGCGAGGGAGCCGGGGTTAGCAATCAGCCCCAGCATTTT.